This T cell receptor beta chain comes out of a study of CD4 T cells in relation to SARS-CoV-2 and coronaviruses. This clone appeared once. The unexposed donors gave CD4+ T cells in about 2010-2019, prior to COVID-19. The data were produced by immunoSEQ multiplex PCR, yet TCRdb's version contains in-frame clones alone and is incomplete. Of 55,000 to 75,000 clones in the sample, more than 75% were seen once. CDR1 is KGHDR and CDR2 is SFDVKD in the germline V gene. Trimming pared 5 bases from V and 5 bases from J, leaving 11 bases between. This CDR3 is built from 14 residues. The sequenced material came from memory CD4+ T cells from PBMCs. This clonotype was obtained from a human donor in good health. This chain links TRBV24-1 with TRBJ2-2, with D perhaps matching TRBD2 (6 bases). The CDR3: CATSVASETGELFF. CDR3 nucleotide sequence: TGTGCCACCAGTGTGGCTAGCGAGACCGGGGAGCTGTTTTTT.